Reported below is one T cell receptor beta chain. Its antigen is currently unknown. Samples came from axillary lymph nodes draining the breast cancer. This sample is drawn from a study of breast tumors, draining lymph nodes, adjacent tissues. Each CDR3 protein gets one entry after TCRdb re-called the multiplex PCR reads with MiXCR. The sample lists 170,000 or so distinct CDR3 sequences, 30% to 35% occurring once. General study findings and limits: Tumor T cell lymph node origin was a supported hypothesis, not proven. Findings are consistent with lymph node origin and intratumoral expansion of most tumor T cells.

V gave up 2 bases and J gave up 6 bases; unmatched junction bases: 10. Germline V gene sequence: CDR1 SEHNR, CDR2 FQNEAQ (reference sequence). CDR3 length: 17 residues. The source is a female donor with breast cancer. Some clones in this sample may be carry-over from other donors' samples. The sample taken for sequencing was axillary lymph node tissue. V is TRBV7-9 and J is TRBJ2-1; 10 nucleotides match TRBD2. The CDR3 spells CASSLRASGSGRNEQFF. For the CDR3, the DNA is TGTGCCAGCAGCTTAAGGGCTAGCGGGAGCGGGCGCAATGAGCAGTTCTTC.